Described below is a single T cell receptor beta chain sequence and its context. The antigen is not known. The sample comes from a study of shared clonotypes between healthy human individuals. General study points: Generally, estimated richness proved larger in naive subsets than it did in memory subsets.

Between the trimmed V and J ends, which lost 2 bases and 5 bases, there was a span of 5 bases. CDR3 length equals 12 residues. Germline V gene sequence: CDR1 SNHLY, CDR2 FYNNEI. Produced via immunoSEQ multiplex PCR; TCRdb's table is partial and in-frame only. The data hold more than 400,000 clones, with 90% to 96% observed a single time. The sequenced sample consisted of naive CD4+ T cells sorted from blood. Subset reported: CD45RA+ positively selected. The genes are TRBV2 and TRBJ2-3; D uncertain. This TCR was recovered from a woman in her twenties or thirties in good health. CDR3 in DNA: TGTGCCAGCAGTGAAAGGGAAGATACGCAGTATTTT. Encoded protein: CASSEREDTQYF.